What follows are 23 T cell receptor beta chains derived from one specimen sequenced in a study of shared clonotypes between healthy human individuals. Selected positively for CCR7 and CD45RO-negative, naive CD8 cells excluded terminally differentiated effector memory CD45RA+ cells. TCRdb keeps only in-frame clones here, not all; method: immunoSEQ multiplex PCR. The sample consists of about 590,000 clones, roughly 96% of them appearing once. Sequencing was carried out using naive CD8+ T cells sorted from blood. The receptor set was obtained from a young woman in good health.

The chain is built from TRBV28 and TRBJ2-2, with TRBD2 matching over 9 bases. The CDR3 length is 19 residues. The germline V gene encodes CDR1 MDHEN and CDR2 SYDVKM. The J segment lost 1 base and the V segment lost 7 bases, leaving 16 bases of the junction unmatched. The DNA for the CDR3 is TGTGCCAGCACCGAATGGGGGGGCAAGCGGGAGGTGAACACCGGGGAGCTGTTTTTT. Its translation is CASTEWGGKREVNTGELFF.

The genes are TRBV25-1 and TRBJ2-1; perhaps TRBD2 as D (6 bases). In germline, CDR1 is MGHDK, CDR2 SYGVNS. Trimming pared 4 bases from V and 0 bases from J, leaving 7 bases between. The CDR3 has 14 residues. The CDR3 DNA reads as TGTGCCAGCAGTGGGCGGGGCTCCTACAATGAGCAGTTCTTC. Translation: CASSGRGSYNEQFF.

The J gene is TRBJ2-5, the V gene TRBV4-1; TRBD2 is a possible D gene (6 bases). Germline loops: CDR1 MGHRA, CDR2 YSYEKL. The CDR3 length is 15 residues. The V and J ends lost 1 base and 2 bases respectively, with 11 bases between them. CDR3 residues: CASSQGGGEQETQYF. CDR3 DNA: TGCGCCAGCAGCCAAGGAGGCGGGGAACAAGAGACCCAGTACTTC.

The rearrangement uses TRBV29-1 and TRBJ2-5; TRBD2 aligns across 10 bases. The junction had 7 bases not matched to a gene; V was cut back by 0 bases and J by 0 bases. The CDR3 is 17 residues long. Germline lookup yields CDR1 SQVTM and CDR2 ANQGSEA. The CDR3 DNA reads as TGCAGCGTTGAAGATGGAACTAGCGGGGCGAACCAAGAGACCCAGTACTTC. Residues: CSVEDGTSGANQETQYF.

The V call is TRBV5-8, the J call TRBJ1-5, with D hard to call. The germline V gene has CDR1 SGHTS and CDR2 YDEGEE. V lost 7 bases to trimming and J lost 0 bases, with 11 bases between them. The CDR3 has 14 amino acids. CDR3: CASLPGYSNQPQHF. In DNA, the CDR3 is TGTGCCAGCCTCCCTGGGTATAGCAATCAGCCCCAGCATTTT.

This chain uses TRBV28 with TRBJ1-2; TRBD1 aligns across 12 bases. Germline assignment: CDR1 MDHEN and CDR2 SYDVKM. This CDR3 contains 18 residues. V shed 5 bases, J shed 4 bases, and the junction held 14 bases outside the gene matches. CDR3 residues: CASSPGFNPGQGAYGYTF. CDR3 coding DNA: TGTGCCAGCAGTCCAGGGTTTAATCCGGGACAGGGGGCCTATGGCTACACCTTC.

The chain joins TRBV6-1 to TRBJ2-3; TRBD2 aligns across 15 bases. The germline gives CDR1 MNHNS, CDR2 SASEGT. Germline trimming cut 10 bases from V and 9 bases from J; bases unmatched to any gene: 8. This CDR3 comprises 14 residues. CDR3 region: CATYPGLAGGTQYF. The CDR3 nucleotides read TGTGCCACTTATCCGGGACTAGCGGGAGGAACGCAGTATTTT.

V and J are TRBV19 and TRBJ2-7; the D gene is possibly TRBD1 (5 bases). The CDR3 runs to 15 residues. Germline lookup yields CDR1 LNHDA and CDR2 SQIVND (reference sequence). Trimming took off 5 bases at V and 2 bases at J, with 16 bases between the two ends. This chain's CDR3 is CASSVGYRRTYEQYF. CDR3 in DNA: TGTGCCAGTAGTGTGGGATACAGGCGAACCTACGAGCAGTACTTC.

The genes are TRBV27 and TRBJ1-5; the D is unclear. The CDR3 consists of 14 residues. Germline lookup yields CDR1 MNHEY and CDR2 SMNVEV (reference sequence). V gave up 6 bases and J gave up 8 bases, with 17 bases separating them. CDR3 in DNA: TGTGCCAGCAGACAGCGGCAAAAAATCGAGCCCCAGCATTTT. This codes for CASRQRQKIEPQHF.

The rearrangement joins TRBV7-9 to TRBJ2-2, with unresolved D. The germline V and J ends were trimmed by 1 base and 6 bases, with 6 bases remaining between them. The CDR3 sequence is 13 residues long. Per germline, CDR1 SEHNR and CDR2 FQNEAQ (reference sequence). Here the CDR3 DNA reads TGTGCCAGCAGCTTAGAGGGTGCCGGGGAGCTGTTTTTT. It translates to CASSLEGAGELFF.

This sequence joins TRBV2 and TRBJ2-4, with 8 positions matching TRBD1. J lost 4 bases, V lost 6 bases, and 5 bases had no gene match. In germline, CDR1 is SNHLY, CDR2 FYNNEI. The CDR3 totals 14 residues. CDR3 bases: TGTGCCAGCAGCGGACAGGGCAGGAAAAACATTCAGTACTTC. Translating gives CASSGQGRKNIQYF.

The chain carries TRBV6-5 and TRBJ2-1, with 7 bases fitting TRBD1. The germline V gene has CDR1 MNHEY and CDR2 SVGAGI. The CDR3 spans 13 residues. Losses at the gene ends were 6 bases for V and 9 bases for J; bases not matched to a gene: 8. CDR3 nucleotides: TGTGCCAGCAGCCTAAGGGGGCTGGGTGAGCAGTTCTTC. Protein sequence: CASSLRGLGEQFF.

This clone was counted once. This chain connects TRBV28 to TRBJ2-7, with TRBD1 identical over 10 bases. Germline CDR1 and CDR2: MDHEN and SYDVKM. V shed 5 bases and J 4 bases; nucleotides not matched to a gene: 11. The CDR3 length is 16 residues. CDR3 in DNA: TGTGCCAGCAGTGCTATCGACAGGGGGCGCAGGTACGAGCAGTACTTC. It codes for CASSAIDRGRRYEQYF.

The rearrangement uses TRBV29-1 and TRBJ2-3, with TRBD1 identical over 7 bases. The germline V gene encodes CDR1 SQVTM and CDR2 ANQGSEA. The junction had 11 bases not matched to a gene; V was cut back by 3 bases and J by 5 bases. There are 15 residues in the CDR3. CDR3 residues: CSVDGQEIRVDTQYF. The CDR3 DNA follows: TGCAGCGTTGACGGACAGGAAATAAGGGTAGATACGCAGTATTTT.

The V and J genes are TRBV19 and TRBJ1-2; 10 bases line up with TRBD1. In germline, CDR1 is LNHDA, CDR2 SQIVND (reference sequence). V shed 6 bases and J 4 bases; nucleotides not matched to a gene: 14. The CDR3 consists of 17 residues. CDR3 loop: CASRGFKTGGQGYGYTF. The CDR3 DNA reads as TGTGCCAGTAGAGGGTTTAAGACAGGGGGCCAAGGCTATGGCTACACCTTC.

This chain links TRBV9 with TRBJ2-5; 11 bases are a match to TRBD1. The CDR3 sequence is 15 residues long. The junction had 7 bases not matched to a gene; V was cut back by 4 bases and J by 5 bases. In germline, CDR1 is SGDLS, CDR2 YYNGEE. CDR3 bases: TGTGCCAGCAGCATTTCCGGGACAGGGGGTGAGACCCAGTACTTC. It encodes CASSISGTGGETQYF.

This sequence joins TRBV4-1 and TRBJ2-1, with TRBD2 matching 7 bases. The CDR3 has 13 amino acids. Germline trimming cut 2 bases from V and 10 bases from J; bases unmatched to any gene: 5. Germline values: CDR1 MGHRA, CDR2 YSYEKL. The CDR3 DNA is TGCGCCAGCAGCCAACAGCGGGGTGGCGAGCAGTTCTTC. Translation gives CASSQQRGGEQFF.

The gene calls are TRBV14 and TRBJ2-3; TRBD2 matches at 12 bases. The CDR3 runs to 17 residues. CDR1 is SGHDN, CDR2 FVKESK, per germline. V was pared by 0 bases and J by 9 bases, with 10 bases of the junction left unmatched. CDR3 in DNA: TGTGCCAGCAGCCAAGATTCGAGACTAGCGGGAGCAAGAACGCAGTATTTT. It yields the protein CASSQDSRLAGARTQYF.

Remarks on this clone: The same CDR3 also results from other DNA sequences found in this sample. The chain has TRBV10-2 and TRBJ2-7; D unresolved. Per germline, CDR1 WSHSY and CDR2 SAAADI. Deletions cut 0 bases from V and 6 bases from J, with 3 bases between. The CDR3 is 11 residues long. DNA of the CDR3: TGCGCCAGCAGTGAGTCGAGCGAGCAGTACTTC. Protein sequence: CASSESSEQYF.

This sequence joins TRBV5-6 and TRBJ2-2, with D hard to call. In germline, CDR1 is SGHDT, CDR2 YYEEEE. V was cut by 0 bases and J by 6 bases, with 9 bases left in between. The CDR3 is 14 amino acids. CDR3 sequence reads: CASSLALRAGELFF. For the CDR3, the DNA is TGTGCCAGCAGCTTGGCGCTGCGAGCCGGGGAGCTGTTTTTT.

The chain carries TRBV2 and TRBJ1-4; D is uncertain. Germline CDR1 is SNHLY and CDR2 is FYNNEI. Deletions cut 8 bases from V and 0 bases from J, with 13 bases between. There are 15 residues in the CDR3. The CDR3 nucleotides are TGTGCCAGCCAGCTAGCCGCTGCAACTAATGAAAAACTGTTTTTT. Amino acid sequence: CASQLAAATNEKLFF.

The chain has TRBV5-6 and TRBJ1-5; 8 bases match TRBD1. CDR1 and CDR2 (germline): SGHDT, YYEEEE. Losses at the gene ends were 3 bases for V and 7 bases for J; bases not matched to a gene: 6. The CDR3 is 14 residues long. The CDR3 coding sequence is TGTGCCAGCAGCTCTGGACAGGGCTGGCAGCCCCAGCATTTT. Its protein is CASSSGQGWQPQHF.

V usage is TRBV27 and J usage is TRBJ2-3, with 8 bases matching TRBD1. The CDR3 length is 15 residues. Germline values: CDR1 MNHEY, CDR2 SMNVEV (reference sequence). The V and J ends lost 3 bases and 2 bases, in that order; junction bases with no gene match: 4. Here the CDR3 reads CASSFSRGPTDTQYF. CDR3 bases: TGTGCCAGCAGTTTCTCCAGGGGGCCCACAGATACGCAGTATTTT.